The rows below give T cell receptor beta chains drawn from one sample of a study of T cell repertoires in cytomegalovirus infection. These receptors have no identified antigens. TCRdb reanalysed the reads using MiXCR and keeps one entry per CDR3 protein. The table lists 51,000 or so distinct CDR3 sequences, around 19% of them singletons. The sample was CD8+ T cells from cultured PBMCs, taken from culture after CMV antigen stimulation. The receptor source for this set is a human donor in good health (CMV status not recorded). Some clones in this sample may be carry-over from other donors' samples. Both conserved end residues are part of each CDR3. A D gene is named only where the DNA matches it firmly. Size tells how often a clone was seen (once, few, many) or the class of an expanded clone, and some rows leave it out.

d_gene	v_gene	len	j_gene	abundance	CDR3aa	CDR3nt
.	TRBV4-3	16	TRBJ2-3	.	CASSSAPGRLTDTQYF	TGCGCCAGCAGCTCAGCCCCGGGACGCCTCACAGATACGCAGTATTTT
.	TRBV6-2/TRBV6-3	15	TRBJ2-7	.	CASSYPQGISYEQYF	TGTGCCAGCAGTTACCCCCAGGGGATTTCCTACGAGCAGTACTTC
.	TRBV7-2	16	TRBJ1-3	few	CASSLARGSVGNTIYF	TGTGCCAGCAGCCTAGCTAGAGGATCAGTTGGAAACACCATATATTTT
TRBD1	TRBV7-3	15	TRBJ1-6	.	CASSSGQQKNSPLHF	TGTGCCAGCAGCTCGGGACAGCAAAAAAATTCACCCCTCCACTTT
.	TRBV10-3	14	TRBJ1-1	few	CAISRQLVNTEAFF	TGTGCCATCAGTAGACAGTTGGTGAACACTGAAGCTTTCTTT
.	TRBV7-7	14	TRBJ2-5	few	CASSLAAGSETQYF	TGTGCCAGCAGCTTAGCGGCCGGGTCAGAGACCCAGTACTTC
TRBD1	TRBV12-3/TRBV12-4	14	TRBJ1-1	.	CASSFQGEGTEAFF	TGTGCCAGCAGTTTCCAGGGGGAGGGTACTGAAGCTTTCTTT
TRBD1	TRBV6-6	16	TRBJ1-2	few	CASSLKDRAWDYGYTF	TGTGCCAGCAGTCTTAAAGACAGGGCTTGGGACTATGGCTACACCTTC
TRBD1	TRBV12-3/TRBV12-4	15	TRBJ1-1	.	CASSGTGPYSVEAFF	TGTGCCAGCAGCGGGACAGGGCCTTACTCCGTTGAAGCTTTCTTT
.	TRBV7-7	16	TRBJ2-6	once	CASSSGGASGANVLTF	TGTGCCAGCAGCTCTGGCGGGGCCTCTGGGGCCAACGTCCTGACTTTC
.	TRBV20-1	14	TRBJ1-2	.	CSAPAQGPNYGYTF	TGCAGTGCGCCCGCACAGGGACCTAACTATGGCTACACCTTC
.	TRBV9	12	TRBJ2-1	.	CASSGAPGEQFF	TGTGCCAGCAGTGGGGCCCCTGGGGAGCAGTTCTTC
TRBD2	TRBV18	19	TRBJ2-4	few	CASSPRTSGGAGAKNIQYF	TGTGCCAGCTCACCGAGGACTAGCGGGGGGGCCGGAGCCAAAAACATTCAGTACTTC
.	TRBV6-8	10	TRBJ1-1	few	CASGWDEAFF	TGTGCCAGCGGTTGGGATGAAGCTTTCTTT
.	TRBV6-1	13	TRBJ1-1	.	CASRDRQNTEAFF	TGTGCCAGCAGAGACAGGCAGAACACTGAAGCTTTCTTT
.	TRBV27	15	TRBJ2-7	.	CASSLRGVSTYEQYF	TGTGCCAGCAGTTTAAGGGGGGTCTCTACCTACGAGCAGTACTTC
.	TRBV2	13	TRBJ2-7	.	CASSGDPTYEQYF	TGTGCCAGCAGTGGGGACCCGACCTACGAGCAGTACTTC
.	TRBV4-1	16	TRBJ2-2	.	CASSQVKQGNTGELFF	TGCGCCAGCAGCCAAGTTAAACAGGGAAACACCGGGGAGCTGTTTTTT
TRBD2	TRBV27	14	TRBJ2-7	few	CASSLALAGGEQYF	TGTGCCAGCAGTTTAGCCCTAGCGGGTGGGGAGCAGTACTTC
.	TRBV28	15	TRBJ1-2	.	CASSPGEGTLYGYTF	TGTGCCAGCAGCCCTGGCGAGGGGACCCTCTATGGCTACACCTTC
.	TRBV4-1	13	TRBJ2-2	.	CASRRQPAGELFF	TGCGCCAGCAGACGACAGCCGGCCGGGGAGCTGTTTTTT
.	TRBV12-3/TRBV12-4	11	TRBJ1-5	.	CASSSGLPQHF	TGTGCCAGCAGTTCAGGGTTGCCCCAGCATTTT
TRBD1	TRBV7-8	14	TRBJ2-7	.	CASSSWTGGDEQYF	TGTGCCAGCAGCTCCTGGACAGGGGGGGATGAGCAGTACTTC
.	TRBV14	15	TRBJ1-1	.	CASSQGIGGPWEAFF	TGTGCCAGCAGCCAGGGGATTGGGGGCCCGTGGGAAGCTTTCTTT
.	TRBV27	13	TRBJ2-1	few	CASSLNSYNEQFF	TGTGCCAGCAGTTTAAACAGCTACAATGAGCAGTTCTTC
.	TRBV7-6	13	TRBJ2-5	.	CASSPEPEETQYF	TGTGCTAGCAGCCCTGAACCCGAAGAGACCCAGTACTTC